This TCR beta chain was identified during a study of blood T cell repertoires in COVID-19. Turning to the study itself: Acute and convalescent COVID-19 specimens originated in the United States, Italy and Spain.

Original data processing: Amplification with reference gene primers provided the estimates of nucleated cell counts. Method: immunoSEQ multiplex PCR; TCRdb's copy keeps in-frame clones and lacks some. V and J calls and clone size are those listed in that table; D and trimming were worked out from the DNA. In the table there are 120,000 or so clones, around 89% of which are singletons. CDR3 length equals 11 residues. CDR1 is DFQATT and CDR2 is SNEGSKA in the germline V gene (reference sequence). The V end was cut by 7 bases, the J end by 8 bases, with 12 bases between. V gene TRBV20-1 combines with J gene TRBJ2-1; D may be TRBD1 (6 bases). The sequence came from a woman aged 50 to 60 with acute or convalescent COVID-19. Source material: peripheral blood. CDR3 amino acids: CSEGGRYEQFF. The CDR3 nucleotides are TGCAGTGAAGGGGGTCGTTATGAGCAGTTCTTC.